Listed here are 12 T cell receptor beta chains from one sample, sequenced in a study of cytomegalovirus exposure and HLA in healthy donors. Primers: 60 Vbeta forward and 13 Jbeta reverse. Repertoires were generated with immunoSEQ multiplex PCR, while TCRdb's copy carries only in-frame clones and drops some. The sample consists of roughly 110,000 clones, 70% to 80% of them appearing once. The material sequenced was PBMCs. The receptors were gathered from a boy between 5 and 17 years old in good health and CMV-seronegative.

The chain recombines TRBV10-1 with TRBJ2-1; the D gene is possibly TRBD2 (5 bases). Trimming stripped 3 bases from V and 8 bases from J, with 23 bases between. Germline V gene lookup returns CDR1 WNHNN and CDR2 SYGVQD (reference sequence). This CDR3 is built from 17 residues. The chain's CDR3 is CASSDLRGRTRTDEQFF. The CDR3 bases are TGCGCCAGCAGTGACCTCCGGGGTAGGACGAGGACGGATGAGCAGTTCTTC.

This chain joins TRBV30 and TRBJ1-5; D gene ambiguous. The CDR3 runs 16 residues. Trimming removed 0 bases from V and 0 bases from J, with 12 bases in between. Germline CDR1 is GTSNPN and CDR2 is SVGIG (reference sequence). CDR3 sequence reads: CAWSVTGRNSNQPQHF. CDR3 nucleotide sequence: TGTGCCTGGAGTGTAACGGGTCGGAATAGCAATCAGCCCCAGCATTTT.

The chain combines TRBV30 with TRBJ1-2, with D possibly matching TRBD1 (6 bases). The germline V and J ends were trimmed by 0 bases and 6 bases, with 14 bases remaining between them. The CDR3 length is 14 residues. Per germline, CDR1 GTSNPN and CDR2 SVGIG (reference sequence). The CDR3 nucleotides read TGTGCCTGGAGTGTACGAGGGGGACTACATGGCTACACCTTC. Its translation: CAWSVRGGLHGYTF. Drawing the rest from reference TRBV30 and TRBJ1-2, the complete variable domain is SQTIHQWPATLVQPVGSPLSLECTVEGTSNPNLYWYRQAAGRGLQLLFYSVGIGQISSEVPQNLSASRPQDRQFILSSKKLLLSDSGFYLCAWSVRGGLHGYTFGSGTRLTVV.

The V gene is TRBV7-2, the J gene TRBJ2-3; tentatively, D is TRBD1 (6 bases). V was trimmed by 6 bases and J by 0 bases, leaving 13 bases between them. Germline CDR1 reads SGHTA; CDR2 reads FQGNSA. The CDR3 totals 15 residues. The DNA for the CDR3 is TGTGCCAGCAGATCGGGACAACATAGCACAGATACGCAGTATTTT. This gives the protein CASRSGQHSTDTQYF.

This chain connects TRBV28 to TRBJ1-6; TRBD1 matches 10 bases. Losses at the gene ends were 4 bases for V and 10 bases for J; bases not matched to a gene: 7. CDR1 is MDHEN, CDR2 SYDVKM, per germline. The CDR3 covers 15 residues. The CDR3 DNA is TGTGCCAGCAGTTGGGTAGGGACAGGGGAATCACCCCTCCACTTT. Protein sequence: CASSWVGTGESPLHF.

As for this clone: A read error may produce the germline difference seen at one junction end. CDR3 amino acids: CAWSVFSGTVNFGYTF. The CDR3 coding sequence is TGTGCCTGGAGTGTATTTTCCGGGACAGTCAACTTTGGCTACACCTTC. The chain employs TRBV30 and TRBJ1-2, with TRBD1 identical over 7 bases. The germline V gene encodes CDR1 GTSNPN and CDR2 SVGIG (reference sequence). The CDR3 runs to 16 residues.

This clone was detected once. The chain joins TRBV28 to TRBJ1-4; TRBD1 agrees at 8 bases. V lost 6 bases, J lost 8 bases, and 8 bases stayed unmatched. CDR3 length: 14 residues. Germline assignment: CDR1 MDHEN and CDR2 SYDVKM. CDR3 loop: CASSSGQGREKLFF. As DNA, the CDR3 is TGTGCCAGCAGCTCAGGACAGGGCCGGGAAAAACTGTTTTTT.

The V and J genes are TRBV28 and TRBJ2-6, with a tentative D call TRBD2 (5 bases). The CDR3 has 15 residues. The V end was cut by 3 bases, the J end by 4 bases, with 10 bases between. The germline gives CDR1 MDHEN, CDR2 SYDVKM. The CDR3 bases are TGTGCCAGCAGTTTGAGGGCGCCGGGGGCCAACGTCCTGACTTTC. Protein product: CASSLRAPGANVLTF.

V is TRBV29-1 and J is TRBJ2-3, with D possibly matching TRBD2 (5 bases). V was pared by 0 bases and J by 1 base, with 8 bases between. This CDR3 has 14 residues. Germline V CDR1 and CDR2: SQVTM, ANQGSEA. The CDR3 sequence: CSVEDEGRTDTQYF. CDR3 coding DNA: TGCAGCGTTGAAGATGAGGGCCGCACAGATACGCAGTATTTT.

This chain joins TRBV19 and TRBJ1-1; D gene ambiguous. V was trimmed by 3 bases and J by 1 base, leaving 9 bases between them. CDR1 LNHDA and CDR2 SQIVND come from the germline V gene (reference sequence). The CDR3 is made up of 14 amino acids. CDR3 DNA: TGTGCCAGTAGTATCCCCTCCTGGAACACTGAAGCTTTCTTT. It yields the protein CASSIPSWNTEAFF.

The gene calls are TRBV27 and TRBJ2-5, with 8 positions matching TRBD1. The J segment lost 2 bases and the V segment lost 5 bases, leaving 4 bases of the junction unmatched. CDR3 length: 14 amino acids. Germline V lookup: CDR1 MNHEY, CDR2 SMNVEV (reference sequence). The CDR3 reads CASSPGDRQETQYF. In DNA, the CDR3 is TGTGCCAGCAGTCCCGGGGACAGGCAAGAGACCCAGTACTTC.

V is TRBV2 and J is TRBJ2-1; D is undetermined. Trimming left V 6 bases short and J 6 bases short, with 15 bases between. The germline gives CDR1 SNHLY, CDR2 FYNNEI. The CDR3 consists of 14 residues. CDR3 in amino acids: CASRPPQVINEQFF. The DNA of the CDR3 is TGTGCCAGCAGACCCCCCCAGGTTATCAATGAGCAGTTCTTC.